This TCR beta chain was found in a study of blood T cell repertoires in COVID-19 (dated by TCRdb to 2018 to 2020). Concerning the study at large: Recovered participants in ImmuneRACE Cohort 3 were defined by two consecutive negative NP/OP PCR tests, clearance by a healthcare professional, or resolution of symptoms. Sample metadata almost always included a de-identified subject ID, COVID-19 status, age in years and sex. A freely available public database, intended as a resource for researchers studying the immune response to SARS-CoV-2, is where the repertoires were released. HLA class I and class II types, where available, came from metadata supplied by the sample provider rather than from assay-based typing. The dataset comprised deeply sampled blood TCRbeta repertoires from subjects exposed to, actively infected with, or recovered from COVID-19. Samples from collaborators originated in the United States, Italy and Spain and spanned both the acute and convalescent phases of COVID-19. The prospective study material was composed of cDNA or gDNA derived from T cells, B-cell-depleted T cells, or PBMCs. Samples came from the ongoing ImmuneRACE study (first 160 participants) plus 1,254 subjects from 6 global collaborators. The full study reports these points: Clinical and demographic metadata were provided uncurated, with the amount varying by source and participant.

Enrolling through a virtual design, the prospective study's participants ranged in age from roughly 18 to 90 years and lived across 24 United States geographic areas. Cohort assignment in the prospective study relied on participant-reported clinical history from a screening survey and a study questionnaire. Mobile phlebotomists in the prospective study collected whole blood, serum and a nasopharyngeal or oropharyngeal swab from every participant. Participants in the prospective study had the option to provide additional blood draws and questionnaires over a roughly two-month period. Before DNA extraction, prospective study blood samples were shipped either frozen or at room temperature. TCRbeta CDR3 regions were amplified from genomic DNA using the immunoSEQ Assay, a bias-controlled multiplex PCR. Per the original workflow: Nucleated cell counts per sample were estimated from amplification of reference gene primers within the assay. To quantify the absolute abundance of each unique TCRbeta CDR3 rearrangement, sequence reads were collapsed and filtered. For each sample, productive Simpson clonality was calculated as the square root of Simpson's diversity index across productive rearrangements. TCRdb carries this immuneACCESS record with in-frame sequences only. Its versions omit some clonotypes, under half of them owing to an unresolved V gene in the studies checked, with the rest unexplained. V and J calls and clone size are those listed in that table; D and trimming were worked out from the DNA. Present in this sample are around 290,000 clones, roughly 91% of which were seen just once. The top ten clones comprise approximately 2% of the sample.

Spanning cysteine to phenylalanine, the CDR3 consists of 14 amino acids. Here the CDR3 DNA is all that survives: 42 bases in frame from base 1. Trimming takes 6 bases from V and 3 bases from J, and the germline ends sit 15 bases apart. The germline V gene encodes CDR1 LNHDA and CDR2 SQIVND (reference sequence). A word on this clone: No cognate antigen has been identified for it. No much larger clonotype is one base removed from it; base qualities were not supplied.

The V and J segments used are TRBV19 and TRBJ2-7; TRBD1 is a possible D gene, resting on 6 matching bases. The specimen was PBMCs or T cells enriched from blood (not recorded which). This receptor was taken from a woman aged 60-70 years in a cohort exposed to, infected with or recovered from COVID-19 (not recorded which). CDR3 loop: CASRERGKSYEQYF. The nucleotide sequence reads TGTGCCAGTAGGGAAAGGGGGAAGAGCTACGAGCAGTACTTC.